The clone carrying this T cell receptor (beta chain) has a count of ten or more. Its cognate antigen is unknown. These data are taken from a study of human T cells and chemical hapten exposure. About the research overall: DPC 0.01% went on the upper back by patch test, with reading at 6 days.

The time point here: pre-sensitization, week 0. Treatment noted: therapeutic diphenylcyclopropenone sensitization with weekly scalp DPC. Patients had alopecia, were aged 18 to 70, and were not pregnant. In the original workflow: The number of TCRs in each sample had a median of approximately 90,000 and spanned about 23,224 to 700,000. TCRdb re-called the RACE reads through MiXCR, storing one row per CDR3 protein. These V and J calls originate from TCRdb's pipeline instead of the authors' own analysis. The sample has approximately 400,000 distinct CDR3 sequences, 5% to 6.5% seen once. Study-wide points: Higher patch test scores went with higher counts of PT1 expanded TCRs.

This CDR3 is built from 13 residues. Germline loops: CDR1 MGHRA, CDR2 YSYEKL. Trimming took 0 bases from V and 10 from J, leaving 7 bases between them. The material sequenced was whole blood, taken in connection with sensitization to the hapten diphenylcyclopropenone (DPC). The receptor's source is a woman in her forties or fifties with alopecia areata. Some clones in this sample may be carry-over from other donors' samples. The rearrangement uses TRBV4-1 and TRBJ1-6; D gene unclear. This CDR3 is CASSQDRSSPLHF. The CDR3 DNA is TGCGCCAGCAGCCAAGATCGGAGCTCACCCCTCCACTTT.